This is a list of T cell receptor beta chains from one sample in a study of blood T cell repertoires in COVID-19. Assay used: immunoSEQ multiplex PCR; TCRdb lists only in-frame clones, some missing. The sample has some 200,000 clones, roughly 84% seen once. The sequencing sample was made of peripheral blood. All receptors derive from a woman in her seventies with COVID-19, enrolled during active disease. Both conserved end residues are part of each CDR3. The D gene is left open where the match is weak. Some rows have no size entry. The others give once, few or many, or a class for an expanded clone.

.	.	TRBV30	TRBJ1-1	TGTGCCTGGAGTGTACCTCCCCAACAAACTGAAGCTTTCTTT	CAWSVPPQQTEAFF
.	.	TRBV5-1	TRBJ2-6	TGCGCCAGCAGCCGAGACAGTTCTGGGGCCAACGTCCTGACTTTC	CASSRDSSGANVLTF
.	.	TRBV19	TRBJ2-3	TGTGCCAGTAGTATCCTCTTCCCGGATACGCAGTATTTT	CASSILFPDTQYF
.	.	TRBV29-1	TRBJ1-4	TGCAGCGTTGAAGAGTGGGGCGACAGGGAAAAACTGTTTTTT	CSVEEWGDREKLFF
TRBD1	few	TRBV5-1	TRBJ2-5	TGCGCCAGCAGCGCCCTGTCAGGGGGCGCCGAGACCCAGTACTTC	CASSALSGGAETQYF
TRBD1	.	TRBV13	TRBJ1-4	TGTGCCAGCAGCTTTGTAGGACAGGGCGAAAAACTGTTTTTT	CASSFVGQGEKLFF
.	.	TRBV7-9	TRBJ1-2	TGTGCCAGCAGCGATTTGCGACAAACCTATGGCTACACCTTC	CASSDLRQTYGYTF
.	.	TRBV14	TRBJ2-7	TGTGCCAGTAGGCCAACGGGCTCCTACGAGCAGTACTTC	CASRPTGSYEQYF
TRBD1	.	TRBV5-1	TRBJ1-3	TGCGCCAGCAGCTTAGCCGGGACAGGGTACGGAAACACCATATATTTT	CASSLAGTGYGNTIYF
.	.	TRBV18	TRBJ2-2	TGTGCCAGCTCACCGGAGGGAAGGGACAGACTCGATCGGGACACCGGGGAGCTGTTTTTT	CASSPEGRDRLDRDTGELFF
.	.	TRBV4-1	TRBJ2-2	TGCGCCAGCAGCCTAACTATTACCGGGGAGCTGTTTTTT	CASSLTITGELFF
TRBD1	.	TRBV14	TRBJ1-4	TGTGCCAGCAGCCAGCGGACAGGGGGCGCGGCCATGACTAATGAAAAACTGTTTTTT	CASSQRTGGAAMTNEKLFF
.	.	TRBV6-5	TRBJ2-7	TGTGCCAGCAGTTACCTCACGGCAGGGAGGAACGAGCAGTACTTC	CASSYLTAGRNEQYF
TRBD2	.	TRBV27	TRBJ2-2	TGTGCCAGCAAAACCTCCGGGACTAGGAACACCGGGGAGCTGTTTTTT	CASKTSGTRNTGELFF
TRBD2	.	TRBV7-9	TRBJ2-7	TGTGCCAGCAGCTCGGGACTAGCGGGACCTCACGACGAGCAGTACTTC	CASSSGLAGPHDEQYF
.	.	TRBV7-2	TRBJ1-4	TGTGCCAGCAGCTTAGCGCGAGGGCCTAATGAAAAACTGTTTTTT	CASSLARGPNEKLFF
.	.	TRBV6-2/TRBV6-3	TRBJ1-3	TGTGCCAGCAGTTCCCTCCGGACTGTTGACTCTGGAAACACCATATATTTT	CASSSLRTVDSGNTIYF
.	.	TRBV6-6	TRBJ1-3	TGTGCCAGCAGTTACTCCGGGCGGGGTTCGGGAAACACCATATATTTT	CASSYSGRGSGNTIYF
.	.	TRBV7-6	TRBJ1-5	TGTGCCAGCAGCTTAACCCAGGGGACTCAGCCCCAGCATTTT	CASSLTQGTQPQHF
TRBD2	.	TRBV2	TRBJ2-1	TGTGCCAGCGGCAAGAGCGGGGGTACAAATGAGCAGTTCTTC	CASGKSGGTNEQFF
TRBD1	.	TRBV30	TRBJ1-2	TGTGCCTGGGCCGGGACAGCGTATGGCTACACCTTC	CAWAGTAYGYTF
.	.	TRBV5-1	TRBJ2-3	TGCGCCAGCAGCTTACTCAGGGGTGGGACAGATACGCAGTATTTT	CASSLLRGGTDTQYF
TRBD2	.	TRBV30	TRBJ2-2	TGTGCCTGGAGTGGAACGGGAGGACGCACCGGGGAGCTGTTTTTT	CAWSGTGGRTGELFF
TRBD1	.	TRBV3-1/TRBV3-2	TRBJ2-7	TGTGCCAGCAGCCCCCCGGGACAGCCCTCCTACGAGCAGTACTTC	CASSPPGQPSYEQYF
TRBD1	.	TRBV15	TRBJ1-2	TGTGCCACCAGCTGGGGACAGGGGCAGGGCTACACCTTC	CATSWGQGQGYTF
.	.	TRBV28	TRBJ1-3	TGTGCCAGCCTGGGACTCTTCTCTGGAAACACCATATATTTT	CASLGLFSGNTIYF
.	.	TRBV19	TRBJ2-7	TGTGCCAGTAGAATCGGGTTCAGAACCTACGAGCAGTACTTC	CASRIGFRTYEQYF
.	.	TRBV24-1	TRBJ1-2	TGTGCCACCAGTGCTGGTCAGGGGCCCTATGGCTACACCTTC	CATSAGQGPYGYTF
TRBD2	.	TRBV5-1	TRBJ2-3	TGCGCCAGCAGCACCGGGACTAGCGGGGGTGGAGATACGCAGTATTTT	CASSTGTSGGGDTQYF
.	few	TRBV7-2	TRBJ2-2	TGTGCCAGCAACACCAAGGGGGGGTGGAAAACCGGGGAGCTGTTTTTT	CASNTKGGWKTGELFF
.	.	TRBV21-1	TRBJ1-1	TGTGCCAGCAGCAAAAGGCGGGAGACAGGGGCAGAGATGAACACTGAAGCTTTCTTT	CASSKRRETGAEMNTEAFF
TRBD1	.	TRBV28	TRBJ1-1	TGTGCCAGCAGTCTCCGGACAGGGAAGGGAACTGAAGCTTTCTTT	CASSLRTGKGTEAFF
.	.	TRBV5-6	TRBJ1-3	TGTGCCAGCAGCAAAGATCAGGGGATCTCTGGAAACACCATATATTTT	CASSKDQGISGNTIYF
TRBD1	.	TRBV7-7	TRBJ2-2	TGTGCCAGCAGCCAAACGGGACAGGGGGTCGCCGGGGAGCTGTTTTTT	CASSQTGQGVAGELFF
.	.	TRBV28	TRBJ2-1	TGTGCCAGCACTTCCGCTGGGAGCTCCTACAATGAGCAGTTCTTC	CASTSAGSSYNEQFF
.	.	TRBV12-5	TRBJ1-3	TGTGCTAGTGGTTTGTGGATTACCGGGGGTGGAAACACCATATATTTT	CASGLWITGGGNTIYF
.	.	TRBV3-1/TRBV3-2	TRBJ2-7	TGTGCCAGCAGCCAAGGTGACACGGGGTACGAGCAGTACTTC	CASSQGDTGYEQYF
TRBD1	.	TRBV5-1	TRBJ1-6	TGCGCCAGCAGGGGGGGACAGAATAATTCACCCCTCCACTTT	CASRGGQNNSPLHF
.	.	TRBV6-2/TRBV6-3	TRBJ2-6	TGTGCCAGCAGTTCCCTATCTGGGGCCAACGTCCTGACTTTC	CASSSLSGANVLTF
.	.	TRBV14	TRBJ2-1	TGTGCCAGCAGCGAACAGGTATACAATGAGCAGTTCTTC	CASSEQVYNEQFF
TRBD1	.	TRBV28	TRBJ1-5	TGTGCCAGCAGACCAACAGGGGTGTCGGATCAGCCCCAGCATTTT	CASRPTGVSDQPQHF
.	.	TRBV9	TRBJ2-2	TGTGCCAGCAGCGTATTTCAGGGGACCACCGGGGAGCTGTTTTTT	CASSVFQGTTGELFF
TRBD2	.	TRBV3-1/TRBV3-2	TRBJ2-1	TGTGCCAGCAGCCATGAGACTAGCGGGAGGGCCCTCTACAATGAGCAGTTCTTC	CASSHETSGRALYNEQFF
TRBD2	.	TRBV5-1	TRBJ2-3	TGCGCCAGCAGCTCAGCGGGACTTAGGGCAGATACGCAGTATTTT	CASSSAGLRADTQYF
.	once	TRBV19	TRBJ1-2	TGTGCCAGTAGTATAGGCAGGATAGGTGGCTACACCTTC	CASSIGRIGGYTF
.	once	TRBV6-5	TRBJ1-4	TGTGCCAGCAGTCTTCCGGGAACAACTAATGAAAAACTGTTTTTT	CASSLPGTTNEKLFF
.	.	TRBV28	TRBJ1-3	TGTGCCAGCCGGGTTGCTGGAAACACCATATATTTT	CASRVAGNTIYF
TRBD2	.	TRBV28	TRBJ2-7	TGTGCCAGCAGTTGGGGTGGACTAGCGGGCGTGGGGGCTCATTTC	CASSWGGLAGVGAHF
TRBD1	few	TRBV30	TRBJ2-5	TGTGCCTGGAAGCGGGGACAGGGGTTTGACGGGACCCAGTACTTC	CAWKRGQGFDGTQYF
.	.	TRBV5-8	TRBJ1-2	TGTGCCAGCAGCTTAGGGACAACCGCTAACTATGGCTACACCTTC	CASSLGTTANYGYTF
.	.	TRBV11-1	TRBJ2-1	TGTGCCAGCAGCCAGGACAGCAATGAGCAGTTCTTC	CASSQDSNEQFF
.	.	TRBV19	TRBJ2-7	TGTGCCAGTAGTGTGGAGCGGGCCTACGAGCAGTACTTC	CASSVERAYEQYF
TRBD1	.	TRBV19	TRBJ1-5	TGTGCCAGTACCGACCTCGGACAGGTGGATCAGCCCCAGCATTTT	CASTDLGQVDQPQHF
TRBD1	once	TRBV7-3	TRBJ1-1	TGTGCCAGCAGCCAGGACAGGGGAGTACGAGCTTTCTTT	CASSQDRGVRAFF
.	.	TRBV13	TRBJ2-1	TGTGCCAGCAGCCCCCCGACAGGATACTCCTACAATGAGCAGTTCTTC	CASSPPTGYSYNEQFF
TRBD1	.	TRBV10-2	TRBJ1-6	TGCGCCAGCAGGGAGGGGGCATACAATAATTCACCCCTCCACTTT	CASREGAYNNSPLHF
TRBD1	.	TRBV24-1	TRBJ1-2	TGTGCCACCAGTGAGACAGGGGGCGTCTTCGGCTACACCTTC	CATSETGGVFGYTF
.	.	TRBV3-1/TRBV3-2	TRBJ2-2	TGTGCCAGCAGTCCGCGGGCCGGGACCGGGGAGCTGTTTTTT	CASSPRAGTGELFF
TRBD1	.	TRBV19	TRBJ2-2	TGTGCCAGTAGTATAGTGGGGACAGCCTCCGGGGAGCTGTTTTTT	CASSIVGTASGELFF